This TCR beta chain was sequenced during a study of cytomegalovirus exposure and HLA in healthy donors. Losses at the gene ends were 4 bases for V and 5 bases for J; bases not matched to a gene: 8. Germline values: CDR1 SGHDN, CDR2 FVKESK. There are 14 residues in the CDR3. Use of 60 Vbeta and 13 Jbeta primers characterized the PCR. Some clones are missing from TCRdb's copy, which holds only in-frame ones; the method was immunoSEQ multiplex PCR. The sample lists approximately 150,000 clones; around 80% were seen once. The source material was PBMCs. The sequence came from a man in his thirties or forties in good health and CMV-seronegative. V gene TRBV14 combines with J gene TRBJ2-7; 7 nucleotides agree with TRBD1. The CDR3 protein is CASSPQTGPHEQYF. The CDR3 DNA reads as TGTGCCAGCAGCCCGCAGACAGGGCCCCACGAGCAGTACTTC.